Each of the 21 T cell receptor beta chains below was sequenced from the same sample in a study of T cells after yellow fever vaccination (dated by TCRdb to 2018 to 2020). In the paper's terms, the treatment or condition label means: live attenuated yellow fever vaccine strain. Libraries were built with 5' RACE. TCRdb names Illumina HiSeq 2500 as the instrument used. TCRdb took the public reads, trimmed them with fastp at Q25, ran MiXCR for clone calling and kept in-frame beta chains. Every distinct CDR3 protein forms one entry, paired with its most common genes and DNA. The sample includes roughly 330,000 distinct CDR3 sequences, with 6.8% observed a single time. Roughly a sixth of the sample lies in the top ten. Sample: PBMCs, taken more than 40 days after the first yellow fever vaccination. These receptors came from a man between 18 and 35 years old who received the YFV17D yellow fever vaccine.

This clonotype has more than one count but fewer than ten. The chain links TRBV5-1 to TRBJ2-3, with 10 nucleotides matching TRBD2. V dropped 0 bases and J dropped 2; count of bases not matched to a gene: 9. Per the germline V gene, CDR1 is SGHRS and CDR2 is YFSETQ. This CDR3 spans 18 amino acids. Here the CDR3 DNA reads TGCGCCAGCAGCTTGGATCGGGCTAGCGGGGGTCTCACAGATACGCAGTATTTT. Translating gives CASSLDRASGGLTDTQYF.

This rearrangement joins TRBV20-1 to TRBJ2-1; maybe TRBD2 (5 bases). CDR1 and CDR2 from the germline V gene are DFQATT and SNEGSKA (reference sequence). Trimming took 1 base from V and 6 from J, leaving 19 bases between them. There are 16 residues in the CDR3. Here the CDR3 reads CSARAKGTARGNEQFF. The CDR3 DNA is TGCAGTGCTAGAGCGAAAGGTACAGCCCGGGGCAATGAGCAGTTCTTC.

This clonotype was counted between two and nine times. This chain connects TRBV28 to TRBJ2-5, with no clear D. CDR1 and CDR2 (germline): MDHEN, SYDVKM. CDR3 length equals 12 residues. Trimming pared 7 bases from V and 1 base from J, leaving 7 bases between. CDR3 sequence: CASIRSQETQYF. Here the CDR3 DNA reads TGTGCCAGCATCCGTAGCCAAGAGACCCAGTACTTC.

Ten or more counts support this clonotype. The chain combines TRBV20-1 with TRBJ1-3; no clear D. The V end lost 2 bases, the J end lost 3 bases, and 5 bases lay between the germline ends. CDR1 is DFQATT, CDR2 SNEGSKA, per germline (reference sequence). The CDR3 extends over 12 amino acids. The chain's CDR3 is CSARPDGNTIYF. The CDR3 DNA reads TGCAGTGCTAGACCTGATGGAAACACCATATATTTT.

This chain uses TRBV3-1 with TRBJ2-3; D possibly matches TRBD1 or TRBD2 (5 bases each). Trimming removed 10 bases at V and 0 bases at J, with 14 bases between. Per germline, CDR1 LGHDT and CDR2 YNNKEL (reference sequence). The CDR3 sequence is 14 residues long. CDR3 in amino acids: CATREGRSTDTQYF. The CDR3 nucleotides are TGTGCCACGAGAGAGGGGCGAAGCACAGATACGCAGTATTTT.

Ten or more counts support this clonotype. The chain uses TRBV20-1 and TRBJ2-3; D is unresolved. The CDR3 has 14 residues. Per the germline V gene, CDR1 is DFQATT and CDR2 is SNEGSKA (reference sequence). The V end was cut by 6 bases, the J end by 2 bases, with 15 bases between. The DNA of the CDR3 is TGCAGTGCCGCTAGGGCGGTAATCACAGATACGCAGTATTTT. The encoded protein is CSAARAVITDTQYF.

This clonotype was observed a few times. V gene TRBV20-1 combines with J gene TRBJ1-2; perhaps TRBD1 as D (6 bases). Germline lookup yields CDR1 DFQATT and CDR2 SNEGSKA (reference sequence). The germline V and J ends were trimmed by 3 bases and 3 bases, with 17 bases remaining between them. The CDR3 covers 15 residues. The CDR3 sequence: CSASRGFGEDYGYTF. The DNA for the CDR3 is TGCAGTGCTAGCAGGGGCTTCGGGGAGGACTATGGCTACACCTTC.

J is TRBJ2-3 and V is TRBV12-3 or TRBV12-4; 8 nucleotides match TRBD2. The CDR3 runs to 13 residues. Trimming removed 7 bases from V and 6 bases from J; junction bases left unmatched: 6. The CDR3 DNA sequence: TGTGCCAGCAATCGGGAGGGGTTTGATACGCAGTATTTT. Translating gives CASNREGFDTQYF.

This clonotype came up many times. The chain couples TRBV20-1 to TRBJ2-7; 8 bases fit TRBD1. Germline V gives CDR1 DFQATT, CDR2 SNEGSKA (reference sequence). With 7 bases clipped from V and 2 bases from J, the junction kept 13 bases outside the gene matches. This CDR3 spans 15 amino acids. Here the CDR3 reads CSVKPGTGQTYEQYV. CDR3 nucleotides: TGCAGTGTTAAACCCGGGACAGGCCAAACCTACGAGCAGTACGTC.

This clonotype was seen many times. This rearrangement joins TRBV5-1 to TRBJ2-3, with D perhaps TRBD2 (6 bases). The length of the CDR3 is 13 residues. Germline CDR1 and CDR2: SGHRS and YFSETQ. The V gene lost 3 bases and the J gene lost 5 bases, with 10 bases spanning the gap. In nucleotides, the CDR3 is TGCGCCAGCAGCTCGCTAGCGAAAGATACGCAGTATTTT. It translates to CASSSLAKDTQYF.

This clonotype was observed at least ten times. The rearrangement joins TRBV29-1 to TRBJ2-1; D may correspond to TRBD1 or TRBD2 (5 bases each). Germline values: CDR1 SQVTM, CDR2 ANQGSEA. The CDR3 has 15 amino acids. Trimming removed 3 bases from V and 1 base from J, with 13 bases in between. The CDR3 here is CSVDPQGASYNEQFF. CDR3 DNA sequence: TGCAGCGTTGATCCTCAGGGAGCATCCTACAATGAGCAGTTCTTC.

CDR3 sequence: CASGDWSYTF. The CDR3 DNA is TGTGCCAGCGGCGATTGGAGCTACACCTTC. This chain joins TRBV7-6 and TRBJ1-2; D unclear. CDR1 SGHVS and CDR2 FNYEAQ come from the germline V gene. This CDR3 comprises 10 residues. Trimming took off 8 bases at V and 9 bases at J, with 10 bases between the two ends.

CDR3 amino acids: CATSALSVNTEAFF. CDR3 bases: TGTGCCACCAGCGCGCTTTCAGTGAACACTGAAGCTTTCTTT. The rearrangement links TRBV15 to TRBJ1-1; the D is unclear. The germline CDR1 and CDR2 sequences are LNHNV and YYDKDF (reference sequence). The CDR3 is made up of 14 amino acids. The V end lost 5 bases, the J end lost 0 bases, and 10 bases lay between the germline ends.

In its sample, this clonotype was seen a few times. The chain's CDR3 is CASSLDTGDQPQHF. Here the CDR3 DNA reads TGTGCCAGCAGCTTAGACACAGGCGATCAGCCCCAGCATTTT. The chain combines TRBV11-2 with TRBJ1-5; perhaps TRBD1 as D (5 bases). Germline lookup yields CDR1 SGHAT and CDR2 FQNNGV. V was trimmed by 0 bases and J by 5 bases, leaving 8 bases between them. There are 14 residues in the CDR3.

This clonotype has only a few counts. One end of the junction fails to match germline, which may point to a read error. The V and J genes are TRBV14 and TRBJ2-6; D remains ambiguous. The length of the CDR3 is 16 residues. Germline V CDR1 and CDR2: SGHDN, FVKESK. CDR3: CASSQDGVPGANVLTF. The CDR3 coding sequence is TGTGCCAGCAGTCAAGATGGGGTCCCTGGGGCCAACGTCCTGACTTTC.

The CDR3 region is CASSLAVGSYEQYF. CDR3 in DNA: TGTGCCAGCAGCTTGGCCGTAGGAAGCTACGAGCAGTACTTC. The chain has TRBV5-4 and TRBJ2-7; D is unclear. CDR3 length: 14 residues. CDR1 and CDR2 (germline): SGHNT, YYREEE (reference sequence). The V gene lost 0 bases and the J gene lost 3 bases, with 10 bases spanning the gap.

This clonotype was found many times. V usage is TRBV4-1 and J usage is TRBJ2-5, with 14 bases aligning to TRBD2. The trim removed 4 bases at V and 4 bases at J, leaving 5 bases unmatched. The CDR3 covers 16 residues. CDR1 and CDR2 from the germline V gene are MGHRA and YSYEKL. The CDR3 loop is CASSLTSGGEGETQYF. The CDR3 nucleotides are TGCGCCAGCAGCCTGACTAGCGGGGGGGAGGGAGAGACCCAGTACTTC.

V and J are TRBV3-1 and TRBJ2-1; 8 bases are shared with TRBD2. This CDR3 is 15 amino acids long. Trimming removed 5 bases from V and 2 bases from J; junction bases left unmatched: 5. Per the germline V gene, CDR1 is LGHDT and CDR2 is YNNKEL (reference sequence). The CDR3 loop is CASSLRGGPYNEQFF. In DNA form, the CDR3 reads TGTGCCAGCAGCTTACGGGGGGGACCCTACAATGAGCAGTTCTTC.

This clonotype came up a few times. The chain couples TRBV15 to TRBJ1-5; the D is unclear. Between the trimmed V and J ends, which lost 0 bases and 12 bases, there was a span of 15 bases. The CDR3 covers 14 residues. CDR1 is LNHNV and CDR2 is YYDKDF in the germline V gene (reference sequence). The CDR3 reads CATSRDRKGSNQHF. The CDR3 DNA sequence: TGTGCCACCAGCAGAGATCGGAAAGGTTCTAACCAGCATTTT.

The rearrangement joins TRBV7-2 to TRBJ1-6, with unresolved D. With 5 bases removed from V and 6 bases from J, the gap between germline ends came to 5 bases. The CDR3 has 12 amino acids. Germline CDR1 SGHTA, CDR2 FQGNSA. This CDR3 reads CASSTTNSPLHF. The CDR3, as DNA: TGTGCCAGCAGCACCACTAATTCACCCCTCCACTTT.

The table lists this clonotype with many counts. In DNA form, the CDR3 reads TGCGCCAGCAGTACGCGGTTTCCGGGCCAGCGATCTTTTTTAAACCTCTACAATGAGCAGTTCTTC. Its translation: CASSTRFPGQRSFLNLYNEQFF. The chain links TRBV5-1 to TRBJ2-1, with D unclear. The CDR3 runs to 22 residues. V was trimmed by 5 bases and J by 3 bases, leaving 36 bases between them. Germline CDR1 and CDR2: SGHRS and YFSETQ.